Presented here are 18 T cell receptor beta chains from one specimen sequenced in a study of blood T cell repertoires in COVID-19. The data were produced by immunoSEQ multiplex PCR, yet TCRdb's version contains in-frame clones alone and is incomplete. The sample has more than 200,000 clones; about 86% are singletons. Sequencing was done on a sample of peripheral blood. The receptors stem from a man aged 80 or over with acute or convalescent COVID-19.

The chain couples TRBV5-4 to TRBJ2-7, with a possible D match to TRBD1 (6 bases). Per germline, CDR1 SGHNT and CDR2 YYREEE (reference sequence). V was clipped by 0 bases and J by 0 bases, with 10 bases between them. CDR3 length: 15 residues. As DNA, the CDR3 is TGTGCCAGCAGCTTGGGGACAGTTCCCTCCTACGAGCAGTACTTC. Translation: CASSLGTVPSYEQYF.

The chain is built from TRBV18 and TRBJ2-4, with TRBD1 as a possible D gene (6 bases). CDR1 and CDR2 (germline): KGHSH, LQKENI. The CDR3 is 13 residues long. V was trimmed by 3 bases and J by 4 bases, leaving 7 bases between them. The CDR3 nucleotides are TGTGCCAGCTCACCGGACAGTAAAAACATTCAGTACTTC. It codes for CASSPDSKNIQYF.

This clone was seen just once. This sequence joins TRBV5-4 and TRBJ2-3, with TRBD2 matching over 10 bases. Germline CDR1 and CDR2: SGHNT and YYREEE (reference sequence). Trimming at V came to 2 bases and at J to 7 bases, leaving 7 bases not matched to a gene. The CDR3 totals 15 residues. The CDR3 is CASSLGRTSGNTQYF. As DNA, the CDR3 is TGTGCCAGCAGCTTAGGTCGGACTAGCGGAAATACGCAGTATTTT.

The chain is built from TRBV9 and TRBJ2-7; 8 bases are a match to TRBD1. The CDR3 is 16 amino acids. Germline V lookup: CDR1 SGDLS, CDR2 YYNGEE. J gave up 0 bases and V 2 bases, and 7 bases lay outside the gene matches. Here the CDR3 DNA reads TGTGCCAGCAGCGTGCCGGGACAGGCCCCCTCCTACGAGCAGTACTTC. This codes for CASSVPGQAPSYEQYF. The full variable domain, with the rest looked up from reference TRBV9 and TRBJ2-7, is DSGVTQTPKHLITATGQRVTLRCSPRSGDLSVYWYQQSLDQGLQFLIQYYNGEERAKGNILERFSAQQFPDLHSELNLSSLELGDSALYFCASSVPGQAPSYEQYFGPGTRLTVT.

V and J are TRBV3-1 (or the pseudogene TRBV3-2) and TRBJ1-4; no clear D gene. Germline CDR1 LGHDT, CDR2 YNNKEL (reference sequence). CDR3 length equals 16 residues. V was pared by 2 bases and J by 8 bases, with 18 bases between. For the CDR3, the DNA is TGTGCCAGCAGCCAAAGCCCACAGCGGCCGGGCGAAAAACTGTTTTTT. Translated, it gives CASSQSPQRPGEKLFF.

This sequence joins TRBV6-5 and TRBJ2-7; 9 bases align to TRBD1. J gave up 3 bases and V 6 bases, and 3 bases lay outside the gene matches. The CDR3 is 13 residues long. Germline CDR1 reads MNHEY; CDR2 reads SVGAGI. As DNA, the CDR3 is TGTGCCAGCAGGGGACAGGGACGCTACGAGCAGTACTTC. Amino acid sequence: CASRGQGRYEQYF.

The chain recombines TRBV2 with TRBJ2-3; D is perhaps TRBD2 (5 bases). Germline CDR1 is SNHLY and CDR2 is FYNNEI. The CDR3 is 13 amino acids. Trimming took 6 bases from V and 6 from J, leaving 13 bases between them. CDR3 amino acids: CASSGSRGDTQYF. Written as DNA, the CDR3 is TGTGCCAGCAGCGGGTCCCGAGGGGATACGCAGTATTTT.

The DNA of the CDR3 is TGCGCCAGCAGTCTCCGGGACAGGGGCTCCTATGGCTACACCTTC. It is translated as CASSLRDRGSYGYTF. The chain uses TRBV5-1 and TRBJ1-2; TRBD1 aligns across 10 bases. The CDR3 runs 15 residues. Trimming took 5 bases from V and 4 from J; bases not matched to a gene: 8. Germline CDR1 reads SGHRS; CDR2 reads YFSETQ.

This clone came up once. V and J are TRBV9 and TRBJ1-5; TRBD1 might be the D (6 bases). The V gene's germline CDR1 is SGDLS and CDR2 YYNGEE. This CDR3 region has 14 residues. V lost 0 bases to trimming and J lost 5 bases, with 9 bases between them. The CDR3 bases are TGTGCCAGCAGCGTAGGCAGGGGTTATCAGCCCCAGCATTTT. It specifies CASSVGRGYQPQHF.

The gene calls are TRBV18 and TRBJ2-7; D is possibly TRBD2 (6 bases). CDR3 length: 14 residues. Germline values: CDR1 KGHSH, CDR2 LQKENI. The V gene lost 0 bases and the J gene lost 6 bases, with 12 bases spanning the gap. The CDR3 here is CASSPPGRISEQYF. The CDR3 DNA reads TGTGCCAGCTCACCACCGGGGAGGATCAGCGAGCAGTACTTC.

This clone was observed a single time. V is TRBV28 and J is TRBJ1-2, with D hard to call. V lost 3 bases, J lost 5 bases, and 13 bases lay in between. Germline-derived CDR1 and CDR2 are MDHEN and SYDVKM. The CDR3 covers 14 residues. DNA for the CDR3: TGTGCCAGCAGTTTGGTGGGAGTTGGATATGGCTACACCTTC. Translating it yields CASSLVGVGYGYTF.

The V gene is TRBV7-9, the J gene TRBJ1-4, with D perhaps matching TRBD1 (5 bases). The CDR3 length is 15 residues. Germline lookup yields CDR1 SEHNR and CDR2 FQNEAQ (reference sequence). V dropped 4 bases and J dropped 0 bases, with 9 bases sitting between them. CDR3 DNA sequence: TGTGCCAGCAGCTCAGAAGGGGCAACTAATGAAAAACTGTTTTTT. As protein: CASSSEGATNEKLFF.

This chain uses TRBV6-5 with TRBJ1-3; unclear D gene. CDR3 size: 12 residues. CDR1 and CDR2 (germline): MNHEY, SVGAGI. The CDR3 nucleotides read TGTGTCCTTCGGGGCTCTGGAAACACCATATATTTT. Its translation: CVLRGSGNTIYF.

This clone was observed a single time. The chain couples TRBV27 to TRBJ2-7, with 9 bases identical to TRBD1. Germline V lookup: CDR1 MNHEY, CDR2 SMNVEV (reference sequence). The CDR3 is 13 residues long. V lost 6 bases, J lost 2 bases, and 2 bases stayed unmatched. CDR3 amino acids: CASRRQGAYEQYF. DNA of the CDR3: TGTGCCAGCAGGAGACAGGGGGCCTACGAGCAGTACTTC.

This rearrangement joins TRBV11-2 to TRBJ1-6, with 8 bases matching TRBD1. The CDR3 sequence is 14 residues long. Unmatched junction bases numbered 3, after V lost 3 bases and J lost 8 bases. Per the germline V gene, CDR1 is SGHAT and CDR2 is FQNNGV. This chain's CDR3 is CASSLQGAYSPLHF. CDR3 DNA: TGTGCCAGCAGCTTGCAGGGGGCGTATTCACCCCTCCACTTT.

CDR3 loop: CAISESMRQGRGNTEAFF. The CDR3 region has the DNA TGTGCCATCAGTGAGTCGATGCGGCAGGGGAGAGGGAACACTGAAGCTTTCTTT. V usage is TRBV10-3 and J usage is TRBJ1-1, with a tentative D call TRBD1 (6 bases). Germline V gives CDR1 ENHRY, CDR2 SYGVKD. Trimming took 0 bases from V and 1 from J, leaving 18 bases between them. The CDR3 contains 18 residues.

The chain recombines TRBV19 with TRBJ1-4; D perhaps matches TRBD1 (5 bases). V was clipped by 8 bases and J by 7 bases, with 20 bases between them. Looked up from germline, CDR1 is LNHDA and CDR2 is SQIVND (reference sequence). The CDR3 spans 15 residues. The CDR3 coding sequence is TGTGCCAGTGCTAACCCCGGGGGAAGGAGTGAAAAACTGTTTTTT. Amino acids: CASANPGGRSEKLFF.

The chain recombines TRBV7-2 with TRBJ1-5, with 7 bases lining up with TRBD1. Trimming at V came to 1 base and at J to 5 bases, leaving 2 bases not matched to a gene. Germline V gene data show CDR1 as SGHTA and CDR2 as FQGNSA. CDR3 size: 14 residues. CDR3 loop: CASSLDTGDQPQHF. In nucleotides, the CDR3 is TGTGCCAGCAGCTTAGATACAGGGGATCAGCCCCAGCATTTT.